This T cell receptor beta chain was captured in a study of regulatory T cells in long-lasting Graves disease. Overall study context: Patients with new Graves' disease had used antithyroid drugs below 3 months. Whole-study findings and limits: Persistent disease was associated with favored TRBV28 usage and with favored use of TRBJ1-2 and TRBJ2-5.

For TCR beta, libraries came from iRepertoire HTBI primers and Arm-PCR of CDR3 regions. MiXCR, applied by TCRdb to the multiplex PCR reads, yields one record per CDR3 protein. The table includes a few hundred thousand distinct CDR3 sequences, 12% detected once. The V gene's germline CDR1 is SGHVS and CDR2 FNYEAQ. Trimming at V came to 0 bases and at J to 5 bases, leaving 2 bases not matched to a gene. This CDR3 spans 15 amino acids. This sample's time point: newly diagnosed GD, antithyroid drugs for less than 3 months. PBMC-derived RNA was used for the TCR library. In this sample, this clonotype turned up many times. No antigen is known for it. Another study also made use of these data, one on T cells in Graves' hyperthyroidism and ophthalmopathy. That source adds: The study used the HTBI primer set for a first-round RT-PCR of the TCR CDR3.

The specimen was peripheral blood mononuclear cells (PBMCs), collected at new diagnosis, from a patient treated with antithyroid drugs. The chain uses TRBV7-6 and TRBJ2-1; 9 bases line up with TRBD2. The TCR originated in a woman younger than 30 with Graves disease. The CDR3 nucleotides read TGTGCCAGCAGCTTAGCGGCTAGCGGGAACAATGAGCAGTTCTTC. Amino acid sequence: CASSLAASGNNEQFF.